This passage covers 19 T cell receptor beta chains from one sample sequenced in a study of regulatory T cells in long-lasting Graves disease. Combining iRepertoire HTBI primers with Arm-PCR of CDR3 regions, the authors built TCR beta libraries. From the multiplex PCR reads, TCRdb called clonotypes with MiXCR, one entry per CDR3 protein. The sample records about 470,000 distinct CDR3 sequences, roughly 20% being singletons. Specified time point: persistent/refractory GD, antithyroid drugs over 5 years with positive TRAb. RNA from PBMCs was the source of the TCR library. Sequencing was performed on peripheral blood mononuclear cells (PBMCs), taken when the disease was refractory, from a patient treated with antithyroid drugs. These receptors were collected from a female donor with Graves disease.

This clonotype is a singleton in its sample. This rearrangement joins TRBV10-3 to TRBJ2-7, with TRBD1 as a possible D gene (5 bases). This CDR3 is 15 amino acids long. Germline V gives CDR1 ENHRY, CDR2 SYGVKD. V lost 5 bases and J 0 bases, leaving 14 bases between the germline ends. CDR3 amino acids: CAISFVQGSSYEQYF. The CDR3 DNA is TGTGCCATCAGTTTCGTCCAGGGAAGCTCCTACGAGCAGTACTTC.

Points on this clonotype: The CDR3 end shows no conserved phenylalanine or tryptophan, and so a read error is likely. The genes are TRBV20-1 and TRBJ1-1, with 7 bases that match TRBD1. This CDR3 region has 15 residues. Trimming cost V 1 base and J 4 bases; bases outside gene matches: 9. Germline V gives CDR1 DFQATT, CDR2 SNEGSKA (reference sequence). The CDR3 reads CSARARRQGSTEAFL. CDR3 nucleotide sequence: TGCAGTGCTAGAGCAAGAAGACAGGGAAGCACTGAAGCTTTCCTT.

The chain is built from TRBV5-1 and TRBJ2-7; the D is unclear. CDR1 and CDR2 from the germline V gene are SGHRS and YFSETQ. The CDR3 contains 14 residues. V lost 3 bases and J 6 bases, leaving 16 bases between the germline ends. Written as DNA, the CDR3 is TGCGCCAGCAGCTCCCCAAGCTCCTTTTCCGAGCAGTACTTC. Amino acids: CASSSPSSFSEQYF.

The chain uses TRBV30 and TRBJ2-7, with 7 bases that match TRBD1. This CDR3 has 14 amino acids. Germline CDR1 and CDR2: GTSNPN and SVGIG (reference sequence). Unmatched junction bases numbered 9, after V lost 2 bases and J lost 5 bases. CDR3: CAWSSGTGADEQYF. The CDR3 DNA follows: TGTGCCTGGAGTTCAGGAACAGGGGCGGACGAGCAGTACTTC.

In this sample, this clonotype turned up many times. V usage is TRBV28 and J usage is TRBJ2-5; D assignment may be TRBD1 or TRBD2 (6 bases each). Germline CDR1 is MDHEN and CDR2 is SYDVKM. The CDR3 is 16 residues long. The V gene lost 6 bases and the J gene lost 4 bases, with 21 bases spanning the gap. CDR3 loop: CASRGGQGRLRETQYF. The CDR3 DNA sequence: TGTGCCAGCAGGGGAGGCCAGGGGCGGTTGAGAGAGACCCAGTACTTC.

The rearrangement links TRBV28 to TRBJ2-3; unclear D gene. The germline V and J ends were trimmed by 4 bases and 3 bases, with 17 bases remaining between them. In germline, CDR1 is MDHEN, CDR2 SYDVKM. This CDR3 has 16 amino acids. CDR3 region: CASSSPTLGGTDTQYF. The CDR3 DNA reads TGTGCCAGCAGTTCGCCAACCTTGGGTGGGACAGATACGCAGTATTTT.

This clonotype was recorded at least ten times. This rearrangement joins TRBV5-1 to TRBJ2-3; maybe TRBD1 (5 bases). Trimming shortened V by 3 bases and J by 0 bases, and 11 bases separated the two germline ends. CDR3 length equals 15 residues. Per the germline V gene, CDR1 is SGHRS and CDR2 is YFSETQ. CDR3 bases: TGCGCCAGCAGCTCAGGGCTATCTAGCACAGATACGCAGTATTTT. Amino acids: CASSSGLSSTDTQYF.

This clonotype appeared many times. V is TRBV15 and J is TRBJ1-2, with TRBD1 identical over 9 bases. CDR3 length: 14 residues. V gave up 4 bases and J gave up 4 bases; unmatched junction bases: 4. Germline values: CDR1 LNHNV, CDR2 YYDKDF (reference sequence). As DNA, the CDR3 is TGTGCCACCAGCAAGGACAGGGGTTCCTATGGCTACACCTTC. It encodes CATSKDRGSYGYTF.

This clonotype was seen at least ten times. V is TRBV7-9 and J is TRBJ1-2, with D uncertain. V was cut by 5 bases and J by 0 bases, with 10 bases left in between. Germline values: CDR1 SEHNR, CDR2 FQNEAQ (reference sequence). This CDR3 has 14 amino acids. The CDR3 sequence: CASSPDGTNYGYTF. CDR3 DNA sequence: TGTGCCAGCAGCCCTGACGGGACTAACTATGGCTACACCTTC.

Here the CDR3 reads CASSRGTGQFTEAFF. CDR3 coding DNA: TGTGCCAGCAGCCGAGGGACAGGACAGTTTACTGAAGCTTTCTTT. V usage is TRBV6-1 and J usage is TRBJ1-1; 8 nucleotides agree with TRBD1. The germline gives CDR1 MNHNS, CDR2 SASEGT. This CDR3 comprises 15 residues. V lost 6 bases to trimming and J lost 5 bases; unmatched junction nucleotides: 11.

Many counts were recorded for this clonotype. The chain employs TRBV2 and TRBJ2-5, with TRBD1 identical over 7 bases. This CDR3 is 13 amino acids long. With 0 bases clipped from V and 5 bases from J, the junction kept 0 bases outside the gene matches. The germline gives CDR1 SNHLY, CDR2 FYNNEI. CDR3 coding DNA: TGTGCCAGCAGTGAAGCGACAGGGGAGACCCAGTACTTC. Translating it yields CASSEATGETQYF.

The chain links TRBV30 to TRBJ1-1; D gene unclear. V was cut by 0 bases and J by 4 bases, with 9 bases left in between. CDR1 GTSNPN and CDR2 SVGIG come from the germline V gene (reference sequence). This CDR3 is built from 13 residues. CDR3 sequence (DNA): TGTGCCTGGAGTGTACAATGGACCACTGAAGCTTTCTTT. Protein product: CAWSVQWTTEAFF.

This clonotype is medium-sized (0.01 to 0.1%) in the sample. The chain links TRBV28 to TRBJ1-4; D not certain. The germline V gene has CDR1 MDHEN and CDR2 SYDVKM. The germline V and J ends were trimmed by 6 bases and 8 bases, with 13 bases remaining between them. The CDR3 length is 13 residues. The CDR3: CASRRSEQEKLFF. CDR3 bases: TGTGCCAGCAGGCGTAGTGAGCAGGAAAAACTGTTTTTT.

This chain uses TRBV5-1 with TRBJ1-3, with D perhaps matching TRBD1 (5 bases). CDR1 and CDR2 (germline): SGHRS, YFSETQ. This CDR3 is 14 amino acids long. V lost 4 bases to trimming and J lost 0 bases, with 8 bases between them. In nucleotides, the CDR3 is TGCGCCAGCAGCGGGGGGACCTCTGGAAACACCATATATTTT. Its protein is CASSGGTSGNTIYF.

There are many counts of this clonotype. The gene calls are TRBV2 and TRBJ1-6, with a weak D call TRBD1 (5 bases). Germline loops: CDR1 SNHLY, CDR2 FYNNEI. V dropped 3 bases and J dropped 0 bases, with 12 bases sitting between them. The CDR3 sequence is 17 residues long. The CDR3 DNA reads as TGTGCCAGCAGTGATAGGGGAAAGAGCTCCTATAATTCACCCCTCCACTTT. This gives the protein CASSDRGKSSYNSPLHF.

This clonotype was counted many times. The chain is built from TRBV12-3 or TRBV12-4 and TRBJ2-2, with 8 bases aligning to TRBD1. This CDR3 region has 14 residues. With V trimmed by 7 bases and J by 5 bases, 6 bases remained unmatched. The CDR3 DNA follows: TGTGCCAGCATTACAGGGGGGTCAACCGGGGAGCTGTTTTTT. Translating it yields CASITGGSTGELFF.

The rearrangement links TRBV12-3 or TRBV12-4 to TRBJ2-2; 11 bases match TRBD2. J lost 2 bases, V lost 5 bases, and 4 bases had no gene match. The CDR3 sequence is 16 residues long. CDR3 sequence: CASSRTSGLNTGELFF. CDR3 in DNA: TGTGCCAGCAGTCGGACTAGCGGGTTAAACACCGGGGAGCTGTTTTTT.

Many counts were recorded for this clonotype. The chain combines TRBV28 with TRBJ2-7; D unclear. The V gene's germline CDR1 is MDHEN and CDR2 SYDVKM. V lost 5 bases and J lost 0, with 11 bases in between. The CDR3 is 14 amino acids. This CDR3 is CASSESSSSYEQYF. CDR3 bases: TGTGCCAGCAGTGAATCATCCAGCTCCTACGAGCAGTACTTC.

This clonotype has a handful of counts. V and J are TRBV7-2 and TRBJ1-4, with D perhaps matching TRBD1 (6 bases). Germline V gives CDR1 SGHTA, CDR2 FQGNSA. The CDR3 runs 16 residues. V dropped 2 bases and J dropped 2 bases, with 12 bases sitting between them. The DNA of the CDR3 is TGTGCCAGCAGCTTAATAGGGGGACTGACTAATGAAAAACTGTTTTTT. Translated: CASSLIGGLTNEKLFF.